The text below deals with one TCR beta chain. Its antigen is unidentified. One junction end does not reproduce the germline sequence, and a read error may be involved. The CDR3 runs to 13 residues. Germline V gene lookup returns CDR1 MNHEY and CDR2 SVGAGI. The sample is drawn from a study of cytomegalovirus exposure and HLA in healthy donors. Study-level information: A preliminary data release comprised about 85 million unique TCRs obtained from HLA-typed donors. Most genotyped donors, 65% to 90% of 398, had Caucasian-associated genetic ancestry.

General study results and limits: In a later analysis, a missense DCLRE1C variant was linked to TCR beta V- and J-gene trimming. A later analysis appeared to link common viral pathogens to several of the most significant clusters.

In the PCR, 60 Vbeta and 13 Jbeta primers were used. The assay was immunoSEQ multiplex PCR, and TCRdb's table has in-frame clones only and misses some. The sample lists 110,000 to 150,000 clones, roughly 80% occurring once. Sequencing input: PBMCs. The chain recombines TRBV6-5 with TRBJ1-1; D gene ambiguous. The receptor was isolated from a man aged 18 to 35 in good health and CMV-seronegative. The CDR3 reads CASSAEVNIEAFF. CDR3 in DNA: TGTGCCAGCAGTGCAGAGGTGAACATTGAAGCTTTCTTT.